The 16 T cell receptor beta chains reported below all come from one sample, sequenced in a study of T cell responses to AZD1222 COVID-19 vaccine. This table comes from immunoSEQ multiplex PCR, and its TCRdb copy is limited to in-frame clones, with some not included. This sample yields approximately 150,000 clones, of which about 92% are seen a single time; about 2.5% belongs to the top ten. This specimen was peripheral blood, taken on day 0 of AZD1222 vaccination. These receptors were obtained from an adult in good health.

The CDR3 loop reads CASSPPRDLIIPSEQYF. Written as DNA, the CDR3 is TGTGCCAGCAGCCCGCCCCGGGACCTCATCATTCCGAGCGAGCAGTACTTC. The chain links TRBV7-2 to TRBJ2-7; TRBD1 or TRBD2 may be the D gene (5 bases each). This CDR3 region has 17 residues. With 5 bases removed from V and 6 bases from J, the gap between germline ends came to 26 bases. Germline CDR1 is SGHTA and CDR2 is FQGNSA.

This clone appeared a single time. In nucleotides, the CDR3 is TGTGCCAGCAGTGAAGAGGGGAGGACCGGCCGCACTGAAGCTTTCTTT. This translates into CASSEEGRTGRTEAFF. The chain combines TRBV6-1 with TRBJ1-1; the D gene is possibly TRBD1 (5 bases). Between the trimmed V and J ends, which lost 1 base and 4 bases, there was a span of 16 bases. CDR3 length equals 16 residues. Germline CDR1 is MNHNS and CDR2 is SASEGT.

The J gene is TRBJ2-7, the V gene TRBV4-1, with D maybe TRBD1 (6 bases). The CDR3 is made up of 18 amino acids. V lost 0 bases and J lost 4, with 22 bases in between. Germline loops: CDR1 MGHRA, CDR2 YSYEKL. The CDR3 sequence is CASSQDWGHSKVPYEQYF. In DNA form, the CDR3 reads TGCGCCAGCAGCCAAGACTGGGGGCATTCCAAGGTCCCATACGAGCAGTACTTC.

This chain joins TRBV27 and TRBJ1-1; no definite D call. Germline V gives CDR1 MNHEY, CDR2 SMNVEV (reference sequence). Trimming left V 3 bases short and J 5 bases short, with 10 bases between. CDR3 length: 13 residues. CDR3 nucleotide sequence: TGTGCCAGCAGTTTGGTAGCGGGTACTGAAGCTTTCTTT. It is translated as CASSLVAGTEAFF.

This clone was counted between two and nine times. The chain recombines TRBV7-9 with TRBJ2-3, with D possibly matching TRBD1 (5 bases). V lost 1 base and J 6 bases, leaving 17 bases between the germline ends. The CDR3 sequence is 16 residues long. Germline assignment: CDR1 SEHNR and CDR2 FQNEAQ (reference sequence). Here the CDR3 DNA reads TGTGCCAGCAGCTTAGGGCAGGGTGGGGATGTGGATACGCAGTATTTT. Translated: CASSLGQGGDVDTQYF.

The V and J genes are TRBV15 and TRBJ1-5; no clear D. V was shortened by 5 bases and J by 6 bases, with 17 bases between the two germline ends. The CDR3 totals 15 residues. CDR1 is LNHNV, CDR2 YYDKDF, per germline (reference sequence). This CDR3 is CATSPPTAPLQPQHF. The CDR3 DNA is TGTGCCACCAGCCCTCCTACCGCCCCTCTTCAGCCCCAGCATTTT.

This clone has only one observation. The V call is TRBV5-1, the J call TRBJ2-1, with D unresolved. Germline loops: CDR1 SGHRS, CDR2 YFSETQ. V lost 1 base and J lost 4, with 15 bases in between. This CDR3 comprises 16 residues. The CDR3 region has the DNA TGCGCCAGCAGCTTGTCTAGACCCCAAAATTACAATGAGCAGTTCTTC. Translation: CASSLSRPQNYNEQFF.

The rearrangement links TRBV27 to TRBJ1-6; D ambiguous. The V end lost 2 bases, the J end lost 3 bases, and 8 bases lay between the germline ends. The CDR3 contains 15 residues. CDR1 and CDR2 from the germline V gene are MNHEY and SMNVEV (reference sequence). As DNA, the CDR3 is TGTGCCAGCAGTTTACCGCCGATCTATAATTCACCCCTCCACTTT. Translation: CASSLPPIYNSPLHF.

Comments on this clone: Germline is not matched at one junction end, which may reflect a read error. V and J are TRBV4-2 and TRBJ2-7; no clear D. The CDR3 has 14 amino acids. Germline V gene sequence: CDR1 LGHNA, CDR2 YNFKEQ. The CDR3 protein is CASSAGSPSHEQYF. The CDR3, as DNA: TGTGCCAGCAGCGCCGGGTCCCCCTCCCACGAGCAGTACTTC.

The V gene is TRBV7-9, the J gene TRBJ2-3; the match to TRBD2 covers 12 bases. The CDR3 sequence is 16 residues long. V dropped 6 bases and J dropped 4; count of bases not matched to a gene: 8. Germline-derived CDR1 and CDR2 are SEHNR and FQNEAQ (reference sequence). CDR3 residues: CASRPLTSGSSDTQYF. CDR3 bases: TGTGCCAGCAGACCCTTGACTAGCGGGAGTTCAGATACGCAGTATTTT.

The chain's CDR3 is CASSSTGTPSGETQYF. CDR3 coding DNA: TGTGCCAGCAGCTCGACCGGGACTCCCTCTGGAGAGACCCAGTACTTC. The chain is built from TRBV4-2 and TRBJ2-5; a possible D gene is TRBD2 (6 bases). This CDR3 has 16 amino acids. V was trimmed by 5 bases and J by 4 bases, leaving 20 bases between them. Germline CDR1 is LGHNA and CDR2 is YNFKEQ.

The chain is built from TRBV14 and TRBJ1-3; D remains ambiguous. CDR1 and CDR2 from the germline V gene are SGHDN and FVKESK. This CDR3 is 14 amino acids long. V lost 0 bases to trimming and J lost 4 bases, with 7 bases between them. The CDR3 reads CASSQELGGNTIYF. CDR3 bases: TGTGCCAGCAGCCAAGAATTAGGCGGAAACACCATATATTTT.

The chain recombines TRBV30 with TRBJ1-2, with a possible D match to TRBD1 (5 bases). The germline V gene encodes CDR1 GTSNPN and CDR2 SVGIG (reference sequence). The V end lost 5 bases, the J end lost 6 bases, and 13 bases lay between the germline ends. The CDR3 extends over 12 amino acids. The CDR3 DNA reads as TGTGCCTGGCCGGGACCCTGGGATGGCTACACCTTC. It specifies CAWPGPWDGYTF.

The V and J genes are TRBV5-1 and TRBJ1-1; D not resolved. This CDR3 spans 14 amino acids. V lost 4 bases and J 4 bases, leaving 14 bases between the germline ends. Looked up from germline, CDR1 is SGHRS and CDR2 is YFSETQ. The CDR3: CASSLTILPTEAFF. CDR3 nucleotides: TGCGCCAGCAGCCTTACTATACTTCCCACTGAAGCTTTCTTT.

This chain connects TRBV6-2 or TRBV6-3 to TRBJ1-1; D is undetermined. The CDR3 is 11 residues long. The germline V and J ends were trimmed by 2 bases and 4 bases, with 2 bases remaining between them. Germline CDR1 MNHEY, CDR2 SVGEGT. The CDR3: CASSYITEAFF. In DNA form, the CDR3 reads TGTGCCAGCAGTTACATCACTGAAGCTTTCTTT.

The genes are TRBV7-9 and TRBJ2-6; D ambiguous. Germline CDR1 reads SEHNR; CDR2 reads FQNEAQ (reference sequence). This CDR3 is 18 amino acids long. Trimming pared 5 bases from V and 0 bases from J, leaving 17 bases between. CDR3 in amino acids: CASSPHLSTASGANVLTF. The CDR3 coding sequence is TGTGCCAGCAGCCCCCATTTAAGTACCGCCTCTGGGGCCAACGTCCTGACTTTC.